This record covers a single T cell receptor (beta chain). This clone has only a few counts. The antigen it binds to is not known. Qualities for individual bases were not recorded, and no much larger clone is one base off. The cohort comprised fewer than 750 healthy bone marrow donors. At the time of sampling, every cohort member was nominally healthy, though immune exposures that went unrecorded were likely present. The donor was CMV seronegative and belonged to the group of 352 seronegative cohort members. Each donor provided a peripheral blood sample, and peripheral blood mononuclear cells were used for TCR beta sequencing. The Qiagen DNeasy Blood Extraction Kit was used to extract genomic DNA from the blood cell samples. This sample stems from a study of cytomegalovirus exposure and HLA in healthy donors (dated by TCRdb to between 2016 and 2019). Regarding the research as a whole: An earlier analysis of some 620 of the donors reported about 280 Gb of sequence data and 117 million unique TCR beta sequences obtained from some 170 million T cells. Roughly 300 gigabases of sequencing data and approximately 93 million unique TCR sequences were included in an early release covering about 700 HLA-typed donors. The genetic ancestry cluster associated with self-reported Caucasian donors included over 65% of the roughly 410 genotyped donors. The study was designed to test whether signatures of past pathogen exposure could be identified by cataloging public T cell receptors. The T cell repertoires of several hundred subjects were profiled by immunosequencing and related to cytomegalovirus serostatus. A separate validation cohort of 90 to 150 different subjects was used in addition to the roughly 620-subject first cohort. High-throughput TCR immunosequencing, statistical association of individual TCRs with disease status, and machine learning were combined to predict cytomegalovirus infection status. A later analysis re-analyzed previously published TCR beta repertoires from 666 donors and added high-resolution HLA genotyping to study TCR occurrence patterns. Rather than drawing on any new phenotypic data, the later analysis identified candidate immune exposures from TCR beta sequences and the way those sequences occurred across donors. An earlier analysis of nearly 600 of the donors applied high-throughput TCR beta sequencing to assess whether each TCR beta V gene segment acted as functional or pseudogenic. Alongside the repertoire data, information on donor age, sex, ethnicity and CMV serostatus was compiled. In a later genetic analysis, genome-wide SNP genotypes for about 55% of the roughly 700 donors were used, and that subset was treated as a discovery cohort. Every repertoire in the discovery cohort had been generated on one and the same sequencing platform. HLA typing included class I and class II loci at four-digit resolution. Typing coverage varied by locus: roughly 620-640 donors for A, B, C, DRB1 and DQB1; approximately 560 for DQA1; over 600 for DPA1; approximately 450 for DPB1. Because of strong linkage in the cohort, roughly five DR-DQ haplotypes were treated as single units for association and clustering. On average, 235,054 unique TCR beta nucleotide sequences were sequenced per donor among a few hundred genotyped donors of the cohort, with about 17% of those sequences being non-productive. Broader findings and caveats from the paper: According to the authors, the approach could potentially be generalized to other disease states and immunological phenotypes. Only TCR beta chains were sequenced in this cohort, and the absence of alpha or paired-chain data limited detectable features. A later genetic analysis reported fewer N-insertions in productive TCRs among donors in an Asian-associated ancestry cluster than the approximately 670-donor mean. Because counts were too low, seventeen rarely observed V segments, including chromosome 9 orphons, were excluded from the earlier analysis of fewer than 650 of the donors. While some public TCRs were present in many individuals, most TCR sequences turned up only very rarely across donors. In a later analysis, most CMV-associated TCR beta chains were found to appear HLA-restricted, with HLA associations seemingly driven largely by CMV exposure. Because some donors lacked HLA typing at each locus, the association tests relied only on the typed subset. A further reported finding was that TCR beta sequences accurately predicted the HLA-A and HLA-B alleles for most subjects in the first cohort. According to a later analysis, TCR association rates differed among HLA loci, with DRB1 alleles showing the most associated TCRs and HLA-C alleles showing the fewest. Correlated functional status among segregating V segments might reflect linkage disequilibrium, but an unknown experimental factor could not be ruled out. A total of 150 or so TCR beta chains were listed by the study as associated with cytomegalovirus. A later analysis reported that several top co-occurrence clusters appeared linked to parvovirus B19, influenza, CMV and Epstein-Barr virus. Presence/absence analyses assumed roughly uniform sequencing depth across donors, an assumption that may not hold. Because the 87-base-pair reads could not distinguish some IMGT-functional V segments, including TRBV6-2 and TRBV6-3, those segments were excluded. When HLA alleles, especially DR and DQ, strongly co-occurred, attributing TCR associations to individual alleles was difficult. In a later analysis, HLA-associated TCR beta chains showed more clonal expansion and lower generation probabilities than non-associated chains that were equally common. A few of the identified cytomegalovirus-associated TCR beta chains were confirmed in vitro to be specific for cytomegalovirus antigens. An earlier analysis of 587 of the donors showed that most TCR beta V segments appeared in productive rearrangements either about 90% or about 30% of the time, which broadly matched IMGT annotations. A later genetic analysis associated a missense DCLRE1C variant with V-gene and J-gene trimming of TCR beta chains, and an independent cohort replicated the association. CMV serostatus was the only immune exposure information available for the cohort. In a later analysis, over 15,000 TCR beta sequences were associated with specific HLA alleles at a false discovery rate of 0.05. A cluster of highly shared sequence variants was judged likely to be a technical artifact of the sequencing pipeline. Cytomegalovirus status was reported to be diagnosed by the classifier with high specificity and sensitivity in both the original and validation cohorts.

Library construction relied on the immunoSEQ multiplex PCR assay. For the multiplex PCR, a mixture combining 60 forward primers for TCR Vbeta segments and 13 reverse primers for TCR Jbeta segments was used. The CDR3 region of rearranged TCR beta genes was amplified from genomic DNA by a multiplex PCR assay. On the Illumina HiSeq System, the amplified TCR beta libraries were sequenced as 87-base-pair reads. The authors' pipeline ran thus. In a later analysis, roughly 80 million unique TCR beta chains were counted across the roughly 610 repertoires, and roughly 10 million of these chains were shared by at least two donors. Raw reads were error-corrected and collapsed into unique sequences by a nearest-neighbor algorithm in which closely related sequences were merged to remove PCR and sequencing errors. V, D and J gene segments were assigned by aligning CDR3 sequences to IMGT reference sequences. Each retained sequence needed at least a six-nucleotide match to both a V gene segment and a J gene segment. A rearrangement was called productive if the CDR3 had no stop codons and remained in frame with V and J, and every other rearrangement was called non-productive. Following IMGT convention, CDR3 was defined as the stretch from the second conserved V-encoded cysteine up to the conserved J-encoded phenylalanine. In an earlier analysis of more than 550 of the donors, sequences lacking an unambiguous match to a single V gene segment were excluded. In an earlier analysis of 500 to 750 of the donors, V segments were called functional above 56.7% productive rearrangements and were called segregating when the between-donor standard deviation exceeded 5%. A statistical classification framework was developed to diagnose cytomegalovirus status using the catalog of TCR beta chain sequences. In a later analysis, V and J genes were assigned by comparing TCR nucleotide sequences against IMGT/GENE-DB human TR gene sequences. In a later analysis, CDR3 sequences and most-parsimonious VDJ recombination scenarios were assigned using the TCRdist pipeline. In a later analysis, every TCR beta chain was defined by the combination of its CDR3 amino acid sequence and its V-gene family, and reads without a unique V-gene family were dropped. In a later analysis, several hundred highly shared, low-generation-probability nucleotide sequences were removed to address suspected cross-contamination and a sequencing artifact. A later analysis calculated a clonal expansion index for each public chain from normalized within-repertoire ranks of inferred template counts. In a later analysis, generation probabilities were computed using a VDJ recombination model fitted to out-of-frame rearrangements, and the results were checked against IGoR. Hypergeometric tests were used in a later analysis to score TCR-TCR, TCR-HLA and TCR-CMV co-occurrence, with a repertoire-size bias correction applied to the TCR pairs. In a later analysis, false discovery rates were estimated by permuting HLA or CMV assignments 20 times. A later analysis grouped co-occurring TCRs with DBSCAN, adding TCRdist sequence similarity when clustering within HLA-allele-positive subsets. Repertoires with fewer than 30,000 or more than 120,000 public chains were left out of co-occurrence clustering, as were about five repertoires with anomalous nucleotide sharing. This immuneACCESS table, as held by TCRdb, lists in-frame sequences with V and J called but not all clones. Of the missing ones, under half trace to an unresolved V gene in checked studies; the others have no known cause. The V and J calls and clone size were taken over from that table, and D and trimming were inferred from the DNA. Here the sample has more than 95,000 clones; 66% occur a single time. In total, the top ten clones hold roughly 3.5% of the sample.

V loses 0 bases of germline sequence and J loses 3 bases, and the interval between the two ends is 6 bases. CDR1 and CDR2 are read off the germline V gene as SGDLS and YYNGEE. Including cysteine and phenylalanine, the CDR3 has 13 amino acids. Of the read, only the CDR3 DNA is kept; its 39 bases are in frame from base 1. The sequence was obtained from a woman between 45 and 60 years old in good health and CMV-seronegative. The sequencing sample was made of PBMCs. This receptor chain uses TRBV9 and TRBJ1-2; D gene: possibly TRBD1, on 6 matching bases. The encoded CDR3 is CASSVGQDYGYTF. The DNA reads as follows: TGTGCCAGCAGCGTAGGACAGGACTATGGCTACACCTTC. With all but the CDR3 taken from the reference TRBV9 and TRBJ1-2 genes, the full variable domain is: DSGVTQTPKHLITATGQRVTLRCSPRSGDLSVYWYQQSLDQGLQFLIQYYNGEERAKGNILERFSAQQFPDLHSELNLSSLELGDSALYFCASSVGQDYGYTFGSGTRLTVV.